This T cell receptor (beta chain) was identified during a study of response to subunit inactivated influenza vaccine. Regarding the study as a whole: After each seasonal influenza vaccination, few new T cells are recruited, the authors suggested.

This clonotype has ten or more counts. The antigen is undetermined. J gave up 1 base and V 6 bases, and 2 bases lay outside the gene matches. CDR3 length: 13 residues. CDR1 and CDR2 from the germline V gene are ENHRY and SYGVKD. TCRdb reprocessed the RT-PCR reads via MiXCR and lists one record per CDR3 protein. This table holds 540,000 or so distinct CDR3 sequences, around 13% found once. The material sequenced was PBMCs from blood, taken about 40 days after vaccination. The chain couples TRBV10-3 to TRBJ2-5; 7 positions agree with TRBD1. This clonotype originated in a man in his fifties or sixties who received an inactivated influenza vaccine. The CDR3 loop reads CAIRGTAQETQYF. CDR3 bases: TGTGCCATCAGGGGGACAGCCCAAGAGACCCAGTACTTC.